Below, 22 T cell receptor beta chains from the same sample are listed, as sequenced in a study of a mutant IDH1 vaccine in newly diagnosed glioma. Their antigens are not known. Regarding time point: week 47, end of study. Every single dose of the vaccine, 300 ug of mutant IDH1 20-mer peptide, came with topical imiquimod. Some clones are missing from TCRdb's copy, which holds only in-frame ones; the method was immunoSEQ multiplex PCR. The sample shows approximately 25,000 clones, 84% of them seen only once. Sequenced material: PBMCs, taken from a glioma patient whose treatment included an IDH1 peptide vaccine. Source of these receptors: a man in his forties with glioma.

This clone showed up just a few times. The chain couples TRBV5-1 to TRBJ2-7, with TRBD2 as a possible D gene (6 bases). The germline gives CDR1 SGHRS, CDR2 YFSETQ. The CDR3 sequence is 14 residues long. Between the trimmed V and J ends, which lost 4 bases and 6 bases, there was a span of 17 bases. As DNA, the CDR3 is TGCGCCAGCAGCAGCTACGGGGGTCAGGGCGAGCAGTACTTC. Its translation: CASSSYGGQGEQYF.

This chain connects TRBV6-5 to TRBJ1-2; unclear D gene. The V and J ends lost 5 bases and 4 bases respectively, with 11 bases between them. This CDR3 region has 13 residues. Germline CDR1 reads MNHEY; CDR2 reads SVGAGI. The CDR3 DNA sequence: TGTGCCAGCAGTCGACAACGAAGCTATGGCTACACCTTC. Translation: CASSRQRSYGYTF.

The rearrangement uses TRBV5-1 and TRBJ2-3; 11 nucleotides agree with TRBD2. This CDR3 is 15 amino acids long. Germline CDR1 SGHRS, CDR2 YFSETQ. J gave up 5 bases and V 4 bases, and 6 bases lay outside the gene matches. The CDR3 protein is CASSRTSGSGDTQYF. The CDR3 DNA follows: TGCGCCAGCAGCCGGACTAGCGGGTCAGGAGATACGCAGTATTTT.

This clone was observed a single time. The gene calls are TRBV7-9 and TRBJ2-5; 7 bases match TRBD2. Germline CDR1 SEHNR, CDR2 FQNEAQ (reference sequence). The CDR3 sequence is 14 residues long. V lost 4 bases to trimming and J lost 6 bases; unmatched junction nucleotides: 8. For the CDR3, the DNA is TGTGCCAGCAGCTACCGACTAGCCGGTAAGACCCAGTACTTC. Translated: CASSYRLAGKTQYF.

V is TRBV9 and J is TRBJ2-2; 9 positions agree with TRBD1. Germline V gives CDR1 SGDLS, CDR2 YYNGEE. The CDR3 runs 17 residues. J lost 2 bases, V lost 3 bases, and 8 bases had no gene match. In DNA, the CDR3 is TGTGCCAGCAGCGCGGACAGGGGTGGTTACAACACCGGGGAGCTGTTTTTT. Translation: CASSADRGGYNTGELFF.

V gene TRBV6-5 combines with J gene TRBJ1-5; 8 bases line up with TRBD1. The CDR3 length is 14 residues. Looked up from germline, CDR1 is MNHEY and CDR2 is SVGAGI. Trimming took 8 bases from V and 2 from J; bases not matched to a gene: 5. The CDR3 DNA sequence: TGTGCCAGCGGGTGGGGACAGGGCAATCAGCCCCAGCATTTT. Translated, it gives CASGWGQGNQPQHF.

V gene TRBV11-2 combines with J gene TRBJ2-3, with TRBD2 identical over 8 bases. Trimming at V came to 2 bases and at J to 0 bases, leaving 4 bases not matched to a gene. The CDR3 loop spans 16 amino acids. The V gene's germline CDR1 is SGHAT and CDR2 FQNNGV. The CDR3 nucleotides read TGTGCCAGCAGCTTAAAACTAGCGGCTAGCACAGATACGCAGTATTTT. Its translation is CASSLKLAASTDTQYF.

The chain joins TRBV7-9 to TRBJ1-3; 9 positions agree with TRBD1. The CDR3 length is 14 residues. V lost 10 bases to trimming and J lost 4 bases; unmatched junction nucleotides: 8. CDR1 SEHNR and CDR2 FQNEAQ come from the germline V gene (reference sequence). CDR3 DNA sequence: TGTGCCAACTCGGGACAGGGTGGAGGAAACACCATATATTTT. Amino acid sequence: CANSGQGGGNTIYF.

The CDR3 DNA is TGTGCCAGTAGTGCACTCCTTCAGCGGGGGGCTGCTAGCACAGATACGCAGTATTTT. It is translated as CASSALLQRGAASTDTQYF. The J gene is TRBJ2-3, the V gene TRBV19; 9 bases match TRBD2. Germline V CDR1 and CDR2: LNHDA, SQIVND (reference sequence). V was pared by 5 bases and J by 0 bases, with 15 bases of the junction left unmatched. The CDR3 runs to 19 residues.

The sample holds one count of this clone. The chain combines TRBV7-9 with TRBJ1-2; TRBD1 is a possible D gene (6 bases). This CDR3 has 18 amino acids. V was clipped by 1 base and J by 7 bases, with 25 bases between them. Per germline, CDR1 SEHNR and CDR2 FQNEAQ (reference sequence). The CDR3 nucleotides read TGTGCCAGCAGCTTAGGGACAATGACAGGACCTTTTAGGCGTGGCTACACCTTC. Its protein is CASSLGTMTGPFRRGYTF.

This clone was counted once. The chain is built from TRBV5-1 and TRBJ2-3; D might be TRBD2 (6 bases). The CDR3 consists of 14 residues. CDR1 is SGHRS and CDR2 is YFSETQ in the germline V gene. The ends were cut back, 4 bases at V and 1 base at J, with 10 bases in the middle. The CDR3 region is CASSPTSRTDTQYF. CDR3 sequence (DNA): TGCGCCAGCAGCCCCACTAGCCGCACAGATACGCAGTATTTT. The variable domain in full, completed from reference TRBV5-1 and TRBJ2-3, reads KAGVTQTPRYLIKTRGQQVTLSCSPISGHRSVSWYQQTPGQGLQFLFEYFSETQRNKGNFPGRFSGRQFSNSRSEMNVSTLELGDSALYLCASSPTSRTDTQYFGPGTRLTVL.

This chain uses TRBV5-6 with TRBJ2-7; 9 bases match TRBD1. CDR3 length equals 14 residues. In germline, CDR1 is SGHDT, CDR2 YYEEEE. After removal of 4 bases from V and 3 bases from J, the junction contained 5 bases not matched to a gene. In nucleotides, the CDR3 is TGTGCCAGCAGCCGCCGGGGACAGGGCTACGAGCAGTACTTC. This gives the protein CASSRRGQGYEQYF.

This clone was counted only a few times. This sequence joins TRBV19 and TRBJ2-7; TRBD2 aligns across 10 bases. V shed 5 bases, J shed 5 bases, and the junction held 12 bases outside the gene matches. The CDR3 has 16 residues. The germline V gene has CDR1 LNHDA and CDR2 SQIVND (reference sequence). DNA for the CDR3: TGTGCCAGTAGTGTGTTGACCGGGACTAGCGTTGACGAGCAGTACTTC. As protein: CASSVLTGTSVDEQYF. The full variable domain, with the rest looked up from reference TRBV19 and TRBJ2-7, is DGGITQSPKYLFRKEGQNVTLSCEQNLNHDAMYWYRQDPGQGLRLIYYSQIVNDFQKGDIAEGYSVSREKKESFPLTVTSAQKNPTAFYLCASSVLTGTSVDEQYFGPGTRLTVT.

This clone occurred once. J is TRBJ2-3 and V is TRBV12-5, with TRBD1 identical over 7 bases. Germline-derived CDR1 and CDR2 are LGHNT and FRNRAP. This CDR3 contains 14 residues. V trimming: 5 bases; J trimming: 1 base; junction bases outside the gene matches: 3. The CDR3 loop is CASGPGTGTDTQYF. In DNA form, the CDR3 reads TGTGCTAGTGGTCCGGGGACAGGCACAGATACGCAGTATTTT.

J is TRBJ1-3 and V is TRBV7-6, with D tentatively TRBD1 (5 bases). Germline lookup yields CDR1 SGHVS and CDR2 FNYEAQ. This CDR3 region has 14 residues. Trimming removed 5 bases from V and 4 bases from J, with 12 bases in between. For the CDR3, the DNA is TGTGCCAGCAGCCCGGGGACGCGGGGAAACACCATATATTTT. Its protein is CASSPGTRGNTIYF.

The rearrangement uses TRBV5-6 and TRBJ2-7, with D possibly matching TRBD1 (7 bases). Germline V lookup: CDR1 SGHDT, CDR2 YYEEEE. V was shortened by 4 bases and J by 3 bases, with 23 bases between the two germline ends. CDR3 length equals 17 residues. The CDR3 reads CASSTLKRGRGNYEQYF. DNA for the CDR3: TGTGCCAGCAGCACCTTGAAAAGGGGGCGGGGCAACTACGAGCAGTACTTC.

The rearrangement joins TRBV4-2 to TRBJ2-7; TRBD2 might be the D (6 bases). Trimming pared 0 bases from V and 3 bases from J, leaving 12 bases between. This CDR3 spans 15 amino acids. CDR1 is LGHNA and CDR2 is YNFKEQ in the germline V gene. The DNA for the CDR3 is TGTGCCAGCAGCCAAGATGGGGGGTCGGGCTACGAGCAGTACTTC. Its protein is CASSQDGGSGYEQYF.

V gene TRBV9 combines with J gene TRBJ2-3; TRBD1 or TRBD2 may be the D gene (5 bases each). V lost 0 bases and J 3 bases, leaving 11 bases between the germline ends. The CDR3 extends over 15 amino acids. Germline loops: CDR1 SGDLS, CDR2 YYNGEE. Here the CDR3 DNA reads TGTGCCAGCAGCGTAGTCGGGACGGGGACAGATACGCAGTATTTT. Its translation: CASSVVGTGTDTQYF. The full variable domain, rest sourced from reference TRBV9 and TRBJ2-3, is DSGVTQTPKHLITATGQRVTLRCSPRSGDLSVYWYQQSLDQGLQFLIQYYNGEERAKGNILERFSAQQFPDLHSELNLSSLELGDSALYFCASSVVGTGTDTQYFGPGTRLTVL.

This clone was seen a handful of times. This chain uses TRBV19 with TRBJ1-5; D perhaps matches TRBD1 (5 bases). Trimming took 5 bases from V and 5 from J, leaving 10 bases between them. In germline, CDR1 is LNHDA, CDR2 SQIVND (reference sequence). The CDR3 loop spans 13 amino acids. CDR3 residues: CASSDDSYQPQHF. In DNA form, the CDR3 reads TGTGCCAGTAGTGATGACAGCTATCAGCCCCAGCATTTT.

This sequence joins TRBV6-5 and TRBJ2-7, with 7 nucleotides matching TRBD1. CDR3 length: 14 residues. CDR1 is MNHEY, CDR2 SVGAGI, per germline. The junction had 9 bases not matched to a gene; V was cut back by 7 bases and J by 3 bases. CDR3 in amino acids: CASTLNRGSYEQYF. In DNA, the CDR3 is TGTGCCAGCACCCTCAACAGGGGAAGCTACGAGCAGTACTTC.

The genes are TRBV7-9 and TRBJ2-6, with D possibly TRBD1 on 6 matching bases. CDR3 length: 17 residues. CDR1 is SEHNR, CDR2 FQNEAQ, per germline (reference sequence). V dropped 7 bases and J dropped 2 bases, with 18 bases sitting between them. The CDR3 loop reads CASTDGGRKPGANVLTF. The CDR3 DNA follows: TGTGCCAGCACCGATGGGGGCCGAAAACCTGGGGCCAACGTCCTGACTTTC.

The chain uses TRBV29-1 and TRBJ2-1, with 7 bases lining up with TRBD1. V was clipped by 3 bases and J by 5 bases; unmatched bases: 4. Germline-derived CDR1 and CDR2 are SQVTM and ANQGSEA. The CDR3 contains 13 residues. The CDR3 DNA is TGCAGCGTTGACCGGGACAGAAACAATGAGCAGTTCTTC. Protein sequence: CSVDRDRNNEQFF.